These T cell receptor beta chains were read from a single sample in a study of shared clonotypes between healthy human individuals. The table came from immunoSEQ multiplex PCR; TCRdb's copy has only in-frame clones and leaves some out. The table records hundreds of thousands of clones, roughly 79% of them present only once. Material for sequencing was PBMCs. These receptors were collected from a woman aged 40 to 50 in good health. Some clones in this sample may be carry-over from other donors' samples. The CDR3 runs from the conserved cysteine through the conserved F or W. D genes are given only for firm matches. Only part of the rows carry a size: once, few, many, or a class if the clone is expanded.

J gene	clone size	D gene	V gene	CDR3 protein	CDR3 DNA
TRBJ2-7	-	TRBD2	TRBV30	CAWGLAEYEQYF	TGTGCCTGGGGACTAGCCGAATACGAGCAGTACTTC
TRBJ2-1	-	TRBD2	TRBV27	CASRTSGYNEQFF	TGTGCCAGCAGGACTAGCGGTTACAATGAGCAGTTCTTC
TRBJ1-4	-	-	TRBV7-6	CASSLGQRNEKLFF	TGTGCCAGCAGCTTAGGACAGCGGAATGAAAAACTGTTTTTT
TRBJ1-5	few	TRBD1	TRBV6-1	CASSVILDRVSNQPQHF	TGTGCCAGCAGTGTGATACTGGACAGGGTTAGCAATCAGCCCCAGCATTTT
TRBJ2-5	-	TRBD1	TRBV5-1	CASSIGQGQETQYF	TGCGCCAGCAGCATAGGACAGGGGCAAGAGACCCAGTACTTC
TRBJ1-5	few	-	TRBV7-2	CASSLVGGRTYSNQPQHF	TGTGCCAGCAGCTTAGTGGGGGGGAGGACGTATAGCAATCAGCCCCAGCATTTT
TRBJ2-1	-	-	TRBV19	CASSASTGSSYNEQFF	TGTGCCAGTAGTGCCTCGACTGGCAGCTCCTACAATGAGCAGTTCTTC
TRBJ2-3	-	TRBD2	TRBV28	CASSSPAGTSGRALDTQYF	TGTGCCAGCAGTTCGCCCGCCGGGACTAGCGGGAGGGCCTTAGATACGCAGTATTTT
TRBJ1-1	-	TRBD1	TRBV27	CASSFPKQGANTEAFF	TGTGCCAGCAGTTTCCCGAAACAGGGGGCGAACACTGAAGCTTTCTTT
TRBJ1-3	-	TRBD1	TRBV5-1	CASSRQGASGNTIYF	TGCGCCAGCAGTAGACAGGGGGCATCTGGAAACACCATATATTTT
TRBJ1-1	few	-	TRBV7-2	CASSPEGWTEAFF	TGTGCCAGCAGCCCCGAGGGGTGGACTGAAGCTTTCTTT
TRBJ2-3	-	TRBD1	TRBV5-1	CASRPGQGTDTQYF	TGCGCCAGTAGACCGGGACAGGGGACAGATACGCAGTATTTT
TRBJ2-1	many	-	TRBV7-3	CASSFISRGAADNEQFF	TGTGCCAGCAGCTTCATAAGTAGGGGCGCAGCCGACAATGAGCAGTTCTTC
TRBJ1-2	-	-	TRBV7-8	CASSFRGGGYTF	TGTGCCAGCAGCTTCAGGGGCGGCGGCTACACCTTC
TRBJ2-2	-	-	TRBV4-3	CASSQDHRSTVELFF	TGCGCCAGCAGCCAAGATCACAGGAGTACCGTGGAGCTGTTTTTT
TRBJ2-7	-	-	TRBV6-5	CASSYSGAVLYEQYF	TGTGCCAGCAGTTACTCTGGGGCGGTCTTATACGAGCAGTACTTC
TRBJ1-1	-	TRBD1	TRBV29-1	CSVSGRGTEAFF	TGCAGCGTGAGTGGCAGGGGGACTGAAGCTTTCTTT
TRBJ2-2	-	-	TRBV11-2	CASSPRQGGTGELFF	TGTGCCAGCAGCCCCCGACAGGGAGGGACCGGGGAGCTGTTTTTT
TRBJ1-2	-	TRBD1	TRBV29-1	CSAGQDYGYTF	TGCAGCGCTGGACAGGACTATGGCTACACCTTC
TRBJ1-2	-	-	TRBV28	CASNLRNYGYTF	TGTGCCAGCAACCTACGGAACTATGGCTACACCTTC
TRBJ2-7	-	TRBD2	TRBV10-3	CAISEFSGGYEQYF	TGTGCCATCAGTGAGTTTAGCGGGGGCTACGAGCAGTACTTC
TRBJ2-1	-	-	TRBV7-9	CASSWIKADYNEQFF	TGTGCCAGCAGCTGGATAAAAGCGGATTACAATGAGCAGTTCTTC
TRBJ1-2	-	-	TRBV9	CASSVASDPYYGYTF	TGTGCCAGCAGCGTAGCGTCAGACCCCTACTATGGCTACACCTTC
TRBJ2-3	-	-	TRBV7-8	CASSPRINTQYF	TGTGCCAGCAGCCCCCGTATTAATACGCAGTATTTT
TRBJ2-1	-	-	TRBV10-1	CASSESTGTLQRFF	TGCGCCAGCAGTGAGTCAACGGGGACCCTGCAACGGTTCTTC
TRBJ1-5	once	-	TRBV7-6	CASSTRTEYSNKPQHF	TGTGCCAGCAGCACCAGGACAGAGTATAGCAATAAGCCCCAGCACTTT
TRBJ2-6	few	TRBD2	TRBV30	CAGRAGAGVSGANVLTF	TGTGCCGGGAGGGCGGGAGCGGGAGTCTCTGGGGCCAACGTCCTGACTTTC
TRBJ2-7	-	TRBD2	TRBV6-1	CAGSEREGEAYEQYF	TGTGCCGGCAGTGAGCGGGAGGGCGAAGCCTACGAGCAGTACTTC
TRBJ1-3	-	-	TRBV13	CASSRSRSGNTIYF	TGTGCCAGCAGCCGCAGCCGCTCTGGAAACACCATATATTTT
TRBJ2-2	-	-	TRBV2	CASSEEDTGELFF	TGTGCCAGCAGTGAGGAAGACACCGGGGAGCTGTTTTTT
TRBJ2-1	-	-	TRBV7-8	CASSPYDRDEQFF	TGTGCCAGCAGCCCGTACGATCGGGATGAGCAGTTCTTC
TRBJ2-7	-	TRBD2	TRBV6-4	CASSPAGGESGEQYF	TGTGCCAGCAGTCCGGCGGGGGGAGAATCGGGTGAGCAGTACTTC
TRBJ2-1	-	-	TRBV10-1	CASSESRWGSSYNEQFF	TGCGCCAGCAGTGAGTCGAGATGGGGAAGCTCCTACAATGAGCAGTTCTTC
TRBJ2-1	few	-	TRBV28	CASSLRGATPNEQFF	TGTGCCAGCAGTCTCCGGGGCGCAACCCCCAATGAGCAGTTCTTC
TRBJ2-7	-	TRBD2	TRBV4-2	CASSLAGADTEYEQYF	TGTGCCAGCAGCCTAGCGGGAGCAGACACGGAGTACGAGCAGTACTTC
TRBJ2-7	-	-	TRBV7-9	CASSLGGYPYEQYF	TGTGCCAGCAGCTTAGGGGGTTACCCCTACGAGCAGTACTTC
TRBJ2-7	-	-	TRBV5-6	CASSWSDRRLGEQYF	TGTGCCAGCAGCTGGAGTGACAGGCGCCTCGGGGAGCAGTACTTC
TRBJ1-3	-	-	TRBV19	CASRGWTDSGNTIYF	TGTGCCAGTAGGGGATGGACGGATTCTGGAAACACCATATATTTT
TRBJ1-4	-	-	TRBV4-3	CASSQDPKRVARGEKLFF	TGCGCCAGCAGCCAAGATCCTAAGAGGGTCGCTAGGGGTGAAAAACTGTTTTTT
TRBJ2-2	-	-	TRBV21-1	CASSKEPTSRDTGELFF	TGTGCCAGCAGCAAAGAGCCGACTAGCAGGGACACCGGGGAGCTGTTTTTT
TRBJ2-5	-	TRBD1	TRBV2	CASSDGQQGAGETQYF	TGTGCCAGCAGTGACGGCCAACAGGGGGCGGGTGAGACCCAGTACTTC
TRBJ2-2	few	-	TRBV28	CASSVMGNKPGELFF	TGTGCCAGCAGCGTTATGGGGAATAAACCCGGGGAGCTGTTTTTT
TRBJ1-1	-	-	TRBV21-1	CASPGAKNTEAFF	TGTGCCAGCCCGGGAGCCAAGAACACTGAAGCTTTCTTT
TRBJ2-7	-	TRBD2	TRBV30	CAWVGLDAYEQYF	TGTGCCTGGGTGGGACTAGATGCCTACGAGCAGTACTTC
TRBJ2-3	-	TRBD2	TRBV7-9	CASSYGLAATSTDTQYF	TGTGCCAGCAGTTATGGACTAGCAGCGACTAGCACAGATACGCAGTATTTT
TRBJ1-1	-	-	TRBV5-1	CASSAQGVDEAFF	TGCGCCAGCAGCGCACAGGGTGTCGATGAAGCTTTCTTT
TRBJ2-4	few	TRBD1	TRBV30	CAWSPGQGDVIQYF	TGTGCCTGGAGTCCGGGACAGGGGGATGTCATTCAGTACTTC
TRBJ2-1	-	-	TRBV9	CASSVAGVGYNEQFF	TGTGCCAGCAGCGTAGCGGGAGTCGGGTACAATGAGCAGTTCTTC
TRBJ1-2	-	-	TRBV7-9	CASSLGASNYGYTF	TGTGCCAGCAGCTTAGGCGCTTCTAACTATGGCTACACCTTC
TRBJ2-1	once	TRBD2	TRBV9	CASSDAIAGGDNEQFF	TGTGCCAGCAGCGACGCGATAGCGGGAGGGGACAATGAGCAGTTCTTC
TRBJ1-1	once	-	TRBV6-4	CASSAVGGFTEAFF	TGTGCCAGCAGTGCCGTGGGGGGTTTCACTGAAGCTTTCTTT
TRBJ2-5	-	-	TRBV11-3	CASSSGQETQYF	TGTGCCAGCAGCTCTGGGCAAGAGACCCAGTACTTC
TRBJ2-2	-	-	TRBV6-4	CASSDSPGTQTGELFF	TGTGCCAGCAGTGACTCCCCCGGGACCCAGACCGGGGAGCTGTTTTTT